This is a list of T cell receptor beta chains from one sample in a study of OX40 agonist ivuxolimab in advanced cancers. Using immunoSEQ multiplex PCR, the repertoire was profiled, and TCRdb retains in-frame clones only, with some absent. The table records tens of thousands of clones, around nine tenths of them present only once. Material: CD4+ or CD8+ T cells sorted from blood, obtained in a trial of the OX40 agonist ivuxolimab. These receptors were taken from an adult with an advanced solid tumor such as melanoma, head and neck, liver or kidney cancer. The CDR3 runs from the conserved cysteine through the conserved F or W. Fields, in order: J gene, D gene, V gene, clone size, CDR3 DNA, CDR3 protein. The D gene is left open where the match is weak. Expanded clones get a size class; other rows say once, few or many, or leave the size out.

j_call: TRBJ1-2; d_call: NA; v_call: TRBV7-8; clone_size: NA; cdr3_nt: TGTGCCAGCAGGGGGAGAAATGTGGATGGCTACACCTTC; cdr3_aa: CASRGRNVDGYTF
j_call: TRBJ2-1; d_call: NA; v_call: TRBV29-1; clone_size: NA; cdr3_nt: TGCAGCGTCACAATGGGTGGGGGGCCCTACAATGAGCAGTTCTTC; cdr3_aa: CSVTMGGGPYNEQFF
j_call: TRBJ1-1; d_call: NA; v_call: TRBV11-1; clone_size: NA; cdr3_nt: TGTGCCAGCAGCTTAGGTCGACAGGTACTAGGCATGAACACTGAAGCTTTCTTT; cdr3_aa: CASSLGRQVLGMNTEAFF
j_call: TRBJ2-3; d_call: TRBD2; v_call: TRBV6-1; clone_size: NA; cdr3_nt: TGTGCCAGCAGTGAACTCTGGTCTAGCGGTGCCCAGGATACGCAGTATTTT; cdr3_aa: CASSELWSSGAQDTQYF
j_call: TRBJ2-7; d_call: NA; v_call: TRBV10-1; clone_size: NA; cdr3_nt: TGCGCCAGCAGTGATAGGGGGACACCTCCCTACGAGCAGTACTTC; cdr3_aa: CASSDRGTPPYEQYF
j_call: TRBJ2-7; d_call: TRBD2; v_call: TRBV4-2; clone_size: NA; cdr3_nt: TGTGCCAGCAGCCGTCTCGGGACTAGCGGGAACTCCTACGAGCAGTACTTC; cdr3_aa: CASSRLGTSGNSYEQYF
j_call: TRBJ2-3; d_call: NA; v_call: TRBV29-1; clone_size: NA; cdr3_nt: TGCAGCGTTGAGGCCCCTTTGATGCGCGATACGCAGTATTTT; cdr3_aa: CSVEAPLMRDTQYF
j_call: TRBJ2-2; d_call: TRBD1; v_call: TRBV11-2; clone_size: once; cdr3_nt: TGTGCCAGCAGCTCCCTAACTGGACAGGACCTGGAGCTGTTTTTT; cdr3_aa: CASSSLTGQDLELFF
j_call: TRBJ2-3; d_call: NA; v_call: TRBV15; clone_size: NA; cdr3_nt: TGTGCCACCAGCAGACGGAGGAGTCGAGGGGGGGGCACAGATACGCAGTATTTT; cdr3_aa: CATSRRRSRGGGTDTQYF
j_call: TRBJ1-2; d_call: NA; v_call: TRBV5-6; clone_size: NA; cdr3_nt: TGTGCCAGCAGCCGGTTTTTAGCTAACTATGGCTACACCTTC; cdr3_aa: CASSRFLANYGYTF
j_call: TRBJ2-7; d_call: TRBD1; v_call: TRBV7-8; clone_size: NA; cdr3_nt: TGTGCCAGCAGCCGGGACAGAAATGGTGCCGAGCAGTACTTC; cdr3_aa: CASSRDRNGAEQYF
j_call: TRBJ1-1; d_call: NA; v_call: TRBV11-1; clone_size: NA; cdr3_nt: TGTGCCAGCAGCTTAGGGGGGGGGCCAGAAGCTTTCTTT; cdr3_aa: CASSLGGGPEAFF
j_call: TRBJ1-4; d_call: NA; v_call: TRBV6-6; clone_size: NA; cdr3_nt: TGTGCCAGCAGCGCGGGATTGGAAAAACTGTTTTTT; cdr3_aa: CASSAGLEKLFF
j_call: TRBJ1-5; d_call: NA; v_call: TRBV27; clone_size: NA; cdr3_nt: TGTGCCAGCAGTCTCCGGGATAGCAATCAGCCCCAGCATTTT; cdr3_aa: CASSLRDSNQPQHF
j_call: TRBJ2-1; d_call: NA; v_call: TRBV28; clone_size: NA; cdr3_nt: TGTGCCAGCAGGGCCGTACGCTACAATGAGCAGTTCTTC; cdr3_aa: CASRAVRYNEQFF
j_call: TRBJ1-4; d_call: NA; v_call: TRBV28; clone_size: NA; cdr3_nt: TGTGCCAGCAGTTCAACAGGAGGTCATGAAAAACTGTTTTTT; cdr3_aa: CASSSTGGHEKLFF
j_call: TRBJ1-1; d_call: NA; v_call: TRBV27; clone_size: NA; cdr3_nt: TGTGCCAGCAGTCCCTCGACGGGGGTCACTGAAGCTTTCTTT; cdr3_aa: CASSPSTGVTEAFF
j_call: TRBJ2-3; d_call: TRBD2; v_call: TRBV5-1; clone_size: once; cdr3_nt: TGCGCCAGCAGGGCGACTAGCGGGGGGGCAAGTCCCATCAAGCAGTATTTT; cdr3_aa: CASRATSGGASPIKQYF
j_call: TRBJ1-1; d_call: NA; v_call: TRBV6-6; clone_size: once; cdr3_nt: TGTGCCAGCACCCTGACAGCCATGAACACTGAAGCTTTCTTT; cdr3_aa: CASTLTAMNTEAFF
j_call: TRBJ2-7; d_call: NA; v_call: TRBV11-1; clone_size: NA; cdr3_nt: TGTGCCAGCAGTTGGTTGAGCCACTACGAGCAGTACTTC; cdr3_aa: CASSWLSHYEQYF
j_call: TRBJ2-3; d_call: NA; v_call: TRBV4-3; clone_size: NA; cdr3_nt: TGCGCCAGCAGCCACGCGCAAGGGGGACACTTTAATACGCAGTATTTT; cdr3_aa: CASSHAQGGHFNTQYF
j_call: TRBJ2-7; d_call: NA; v_call: TRBV6-5; clone_size: NA; cdr3_nt: TGTGCCAGCAGCTCAGTCTCCTACGAGCAGTACTTC; cdr3_aa: CASSSVSYEQYF
j_call: TRBJ2-3; d_call: NA; v_call: TRBV4-2; clone_size: NA; cdr3_nt: TGTGCCAGCAGCCAGGAAGTATCTAGTTTGGCAGATACGCAGTATTTT; cdr3_aa: CASSQEVSSLADTQYF
j_call: TRBJ2-7; d_call: NA; v_call: TRBV4-1; clone_size: NA; cdr3_nt: TGCGCCAGCAGCCCCCTCGGTGGGGGCTACGAGCAGTACTTC; cdr3_aa: CASSPLGGGYEQYF
j_call: TRBJ2-7; d_call: TRBD1; v_call: TRBV4-1; clone_size: NA; cdr3_nt: TGCGCCAGCAGCCAACCGACAGGGAGAGCCTACGAGCAGTACTTC; cdr3_aa: CASSQPTGRAYEQYF
j_call: TRBJ2-2; d_call: NA; v_call: TRBV10-3; clone_size: NA; cdr3_nt: TGTGCCATCGCTGGGGGGCGAGAAGCGAACACCGGGGAGCTGTTTTTT; cdr3_aa: CAIAGGREANTGELFF
j_call: TRBJ1-5; d_call: NA; v_call: TRBV5-6; clone_size: NA; cdr3_nt: TGTGCCAGCAGCTTGGCCAGATGGGGAAGCAATCAGCCCCAGCATTTT; cdr3_aa: CASSLARWGSNQPQHF
j_call: TRBJ1-5; d_call: NA; v_call: TRBV19; clone_size: NA; cdr3_nt: TGTGCCAGTAGTATCCCAACAGAGCCCCAGCATTTT; cdr3_aa: CASSIPTEPQHF
j_call: TRBJ2-1; d_call: NA; v_call: TRBV5-1; clone_size: NA; cdr3_nt: TGCGCCAGCAGCTTCCGGGGGAGTGAGCAGTTCTTC; cdr3_aa: CASSFRGSEQFF
j_call: TRBJ1-5; d_call: NA; v_call: TRBV6-1; clone_size: NA; cdr3_nt: TGTGCCAGCAGTGAGGTCAGGGGAACCCTAGGGAGCAATCAGCCCCAGCATTTT; cdr3_aa: CASSEVRGTLGSNQPQHF
j_call: TRBJ2-5; d_call: NA; v_call: TRBV6-5; clone_size: NA; cdr3_nt: TGTGCCAGCAGTTCCAGCCCGGATGAGACCCAGTACTTC; cdr3_aa: CASSSSPDETQYF
j_call: TRBJ2-5; d_call: NA; v_call: TRBV7-9; clone_size: NA; cdr3_nt: TGTGCCAGCAGCTTTGGGTCCCAAGAGACCCAGTACTTC; cdr3_aa: CASSFGSQETQYF
j_call: TRBJ1-3; d_call: NA; v_call: TRBV5-6; clone_size: NA; cdr3_nt: TGTGCCAGCAGCTTGGGGCTCTCGGGGGCTGGAAACACCATATATTTT; cdr3_aa: CASSLGLSGAGNTIYF
j_call: TRBJ2-7; d_call: NA; v_call: TRBV11-2; clone_size: NA; cdr3_nt: TGTGCCAGCAGCTACCGGGACACTCTCTCCTACGAGCAGTACTTC; cdr3_aa: CASSYRDTLSYEQYF
j_call: TRBJ1-1; d_call: TRBD1; v_call: TRBV6-5; clone_size: NA; cdr3_nt: TGTGCCAGCAGCCCCGGGACAGGGCAAGCTTTCTTT; cdr3_aa: CASSPGTGQAFF
j_call: TRBJ1-1; d_call: NA; v_call: TRBV7-9; clone_size: NA; cdr3_nt: TGTGCCAGCAGCTTTATCGGGGACACTGAAGCTTTCTTT; cdr3_aa: CASSFIGDTEAFF
j_call: TRBJ2-7; d_call: NA; v_call: TRBV7-9; clone_size: NA; cdr3_nt: TGTGCCAGCAGCTTAGCTCTTGGGGCAAGGCGGGACGAGCAGTACTTC; cdr3_aa: CASSLALGARRDEQYF
j_call: TRBJ2-5; d_call: NA; v_call: TRBV25-1; clone_size: NA; cdr3_nt: TGTGCCAGCACCCCAGGAGGGTACCAAGAGACCCAGTACTTC; cdr3_aa: CASTPGGYQETQYF
j_call: TRBJ2-2; d_call: NA; v_call: TRBV6-6; clone_size: NA; cdr3_nt: TGTGCCAGCAACGAATTCGGTTTCGGGGAGCTGTTTTTT; cdr3_aa: CASNEFGFGELFF
j_call: TRBJ2-1; d_call: NA; v_call: TRBV27; clone_size: NA; cdr3_nt: TGTGCCAGCAGTTCAAAAGGGAGTGAGCAGTTCTTC; cdr3_aa: CASSSKGSEQFF
j_call: TRBJ2-7; d_call: TRBD1; v_call: TRBV19; clone_size: NA; cdr3_nt: TGTGCCAGTAGTACTCGCGTTCTACAGGGGTCCTACGAGCAGTACTTC; cdr3_aa: CASSTRVLQGSYEQYF
j_call: TRBJ2-7; d_call: NA; v_call: TRBV5-6; clone_size: NA; cdr3_nt: TGTGCCAGCAGCTCTACCTACGAGCAGTACTTC; cdr3_aa: CASSSTYEQYF
j_call: TRBJ1-2; d_call: NA; v_call: TRBV27; clone_size: NA; cdr3_nt: TGTGCCAGCAGTTTATCGATCCGTGGCTATGGCTACACCTTC; cdr3_aa: CASSLSIRGYGYTF
j_call: TRBJ2-1; d_call: NA; v_call: TRBV7-9; clone_size: NA; cdr3_nt: TGTGCCAGCAGCTTAGCGGCGGCCAATGAGCAGTTCTTC; cdr3_aa: CASSLAAANEQFF
j_call: TRBJ1-3; d_call: NA; v_call: TRBV13; clone_size: NA; cdr3_nt: TGTGCCAGCAGCTTAGGCCGAGGCGGCAGCTCTGGAAACACCATATATTTT; cdr3_aa: CASSLGRGGSSGNTIYF
j_call: TRBJ1-3; d_call: NA; v_call: TRBV7-9; clone_size: NA; cdr3_nt: TGTGCCAGCAGCTTTGGGGATTCTGGAAACACCATATATTTT; cdr3_aa: CASSFGDSGNTIYF
j_call: TRBJ1-5; d_call: NA; v_call: TRBV5-5; clone_size: NA; cdr3_nt: TGTGCCAGCAGCTTGGCCACAGGGAGCAATCAGCCCCAGCATTTT; cdr3_aa: CASSLATGSNQPQHF
j_call: TRBJ1-1; d_call: TRBD1; v_call: TRBV5-6; clone_size: NA; cdr3_nt: TGTGCCAGCACAGACAGGGGGCGGCTTGTGAACACTGAAGCTTTCTTT; cdr3_aa: CASTDRGRLVNTEAFF
j_call: TRBJ2-7; d_call: NA; v_call: TRBV4-3; clone_size: NA; cdr3_nt: TGCGCCAGCAGCCAAGAATCCGGACCCCCCTACGAGCAGTACTTC; cdr3_aa: CASSQESGPPYEQYF
j_call: TRBJ2-1; d_call: NA; v_call: TRBV19; clone_size: NA; cdr3_nt: TGTGCCAGTAGTATATCTTCTACGGATGAGCAGTTCTTC; cdr3_aa: CASSISSTDEQFF
j_call: TRBJ1-5; d_call: NA; v_call: TRBV18; clone_size: NA; cdr3_nt: TGTGCCAGCTCCCCCAAACGGGTATCCGGTAATCAGCCCCAGCATTTT; cdr3_aa: CASSPKRVSGNQPQHF
j_call: TRBJ2-1; d_call: TRBD2; v_call: TRBV6-5; clone_size: NA; cdr3_nt: TGTGCCAGCAGTTCGTTGGCGACTAGCCTTTACAATGAGCAGTTCTTC; cdr3_aa: CASSSLATSLYNEQFF
j_call: TRBJ1-1; d_call: TRBD1; v_call: TRBV14; clone_size: NA; cdr3_nt: TGTGCCAGCAGCCACACCACAGGGGCCTATGAAGCTTTCTTT; cdr3_aa: CASSHTTGAYEAFF
j_call: TRBJ1-5; d_call: TRBD1; v_call: TRBV6-5; clone_size: NA; cdr3_nt: TGTGCCAGCAGCTCGGGACAGGGCAGTCAGCCCCAGCATTTT; cdr3_aa: CASSSGQGSQPQHF
j_call: TRBJ1-6; d_call: NA; v_call: TRBV2; clone_size: NA; cdr3_nt: TGTGCCAGCAGTGGGGGGGATCGGTGGCTAAGCTCCTATAATTCACCCCTCCACTTT; cdr3_aa: CASSGGDRWLSSYNSPLHF
j_call: TRBJ1-5; d_call: NA; v_call: TRBV6-5; clone_size: NA; cdr3_nt: TGTGCCAGCAGTTCGGTAGTCGGCGGGAATCAGCCCCAGCATTTT; cdr3_aa: CASSSVVGGNQPQHF
j_call: TRBJ2-7; d_call: NA; v_call: TRBV27; clone_size: NA; cdr3_nt: TGTGCCAGCAGTTTAGCAGGGTTCTCCTACGAGCAGTACTTC; cdr3_aa: CASSLAGFSYEQYF